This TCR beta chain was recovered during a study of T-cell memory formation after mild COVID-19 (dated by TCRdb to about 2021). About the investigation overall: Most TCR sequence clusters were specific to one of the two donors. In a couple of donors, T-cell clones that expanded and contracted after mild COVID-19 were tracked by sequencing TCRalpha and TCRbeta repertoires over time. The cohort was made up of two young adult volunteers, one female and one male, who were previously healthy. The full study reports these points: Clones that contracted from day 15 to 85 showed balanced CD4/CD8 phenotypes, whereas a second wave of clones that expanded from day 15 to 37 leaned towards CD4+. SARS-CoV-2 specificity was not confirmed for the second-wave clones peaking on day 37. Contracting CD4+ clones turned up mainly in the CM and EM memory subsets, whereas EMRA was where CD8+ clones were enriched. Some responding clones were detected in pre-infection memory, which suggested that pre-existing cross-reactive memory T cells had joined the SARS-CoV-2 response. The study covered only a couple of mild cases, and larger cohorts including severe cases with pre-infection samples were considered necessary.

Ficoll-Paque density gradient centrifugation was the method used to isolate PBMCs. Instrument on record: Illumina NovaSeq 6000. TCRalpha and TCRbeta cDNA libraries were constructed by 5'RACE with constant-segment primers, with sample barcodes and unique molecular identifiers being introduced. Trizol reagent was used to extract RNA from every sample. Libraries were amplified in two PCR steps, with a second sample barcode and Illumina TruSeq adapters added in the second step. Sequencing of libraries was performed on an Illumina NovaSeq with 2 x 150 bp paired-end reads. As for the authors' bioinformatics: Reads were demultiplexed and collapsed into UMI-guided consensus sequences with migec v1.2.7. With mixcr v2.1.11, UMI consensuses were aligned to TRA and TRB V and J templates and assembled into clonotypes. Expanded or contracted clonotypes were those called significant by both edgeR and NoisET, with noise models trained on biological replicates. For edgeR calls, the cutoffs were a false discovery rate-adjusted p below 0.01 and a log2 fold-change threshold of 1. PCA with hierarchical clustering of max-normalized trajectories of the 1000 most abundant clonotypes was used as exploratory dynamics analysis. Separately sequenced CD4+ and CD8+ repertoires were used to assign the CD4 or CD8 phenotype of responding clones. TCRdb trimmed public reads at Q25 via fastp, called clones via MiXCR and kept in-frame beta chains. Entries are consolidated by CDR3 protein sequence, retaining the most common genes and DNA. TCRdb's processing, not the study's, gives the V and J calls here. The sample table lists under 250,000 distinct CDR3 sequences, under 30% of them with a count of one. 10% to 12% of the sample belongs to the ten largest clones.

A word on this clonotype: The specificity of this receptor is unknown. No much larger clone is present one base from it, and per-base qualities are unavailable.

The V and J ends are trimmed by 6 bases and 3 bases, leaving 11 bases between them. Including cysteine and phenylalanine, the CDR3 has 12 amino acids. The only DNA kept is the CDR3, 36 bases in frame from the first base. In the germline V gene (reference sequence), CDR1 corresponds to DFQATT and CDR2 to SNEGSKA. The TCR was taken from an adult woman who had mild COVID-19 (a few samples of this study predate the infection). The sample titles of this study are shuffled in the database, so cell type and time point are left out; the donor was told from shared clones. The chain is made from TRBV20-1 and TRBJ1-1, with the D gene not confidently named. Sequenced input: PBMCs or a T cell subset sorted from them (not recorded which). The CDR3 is CSAPVSYTEAFF. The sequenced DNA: TGCAGTGCCCCTGTAAGTTACACTGAAGCTTTCTTT.